This T cell receptor (beta chain) was captured by sequencing in a study of CD8 T cells in Susac syndrome. RNA amounts of about 0.5 to 1 ug underwent reverse transcription with random hexamers. Each CDR3 protein is one row after TCRdb ran MiXCR on the immunoSEQ multiplex PCR reads. This table has 150,000 to 200,000 distinct CDR3 sequences, roughly 95% appearing once. V was cut by 4 bases and J by 3 bases, with 7 bases left in between. The germline CDR1 and CDR2 sequences are KGHSH and LQKENI. The CDR3 has 12 residues. The V call is TRBV18, the J call TRBJ2-7, with D possibly being TRBD2 (5 bases). The sequencing input was CD4+ T cells from PBMCs. This clonotype was obtained from a human donor with Susac syndrome. In DNA form, the CDR3 reads TGTGCCAGCTCACAAGCGGACTACGAGCAGTACTTC. Translated, it gives CASSQADYEQYF.